Listed below are T cell receptor beta chains from one sample, sequenced in a study of blood T cells in healthy people across ages. TCRdb re-called the 5' RACE reads through MiXCR, storing one row per CDR3 protein. The table shows around 1,700,000 distinct CDR3 sequences, with about 28% occurring only once. The sequenced sample was blood. The receptors stem from a woman aged 25 to 39 in good health. Both conserved end residues are part of each CDR3. Fields, in order: V gene, D gene, clone size, J gene, CDR3 DNA, CDR3 protein. The D gene is left open where the match is weak. Rows may omit the clone size; those that give it use once, few, many or a size class.

v_gene: TRBV18
d_gene: TRBD2
abundance: few
j_gene: TRBJ2-7
CDR3nt: TGTGCCAGCTCACCAATCCCCCCTAGCGGGACTCTCTACGAGCAGTACTTC
CDR3aa: CASSPIPPSGTLYEQYF

v_gene: TRBV30
d_gene: TRBD1
abundance: .
j_gene: TRBJ1-2
CDR3nt: TGTGCCTGGAATCCGGACAGGGGTAACTATGGCTACACCTTC
CDR3aa: CAWNPDRGNYGYTF

v_gene: TRBV29-1
d_gene: TRBD1
abundance: few
j_gene: TRBJ1-4
CDR3nt: TGCAGCGTCCGAAACCGGGACAGGGCTTCTGAAAAACTGTTTTTT
CDR3aa: CSVRNRDRASEKLFF

v_gene: TRBV3-1
d_gene: TRBD2
abundance: few
j_gene: TRBJ2-1
CDR3nt: TGTGCCAGCAGCCCCTTTGGGACTAGCGGGAGAAGGTCCTACAATGAGCAGTTCTTC
CDR3aa: CASSPFGTSGRRSYNEQFF

v_gene: TRBV20-1
d_gene: TRBD2
abundance: few
j_gene: TRBJ2-7
CDR3nt: TGCAGTGCTAGAGATGGAGCAAGGGGAGGGGTTCGGGCCTACGAGCAGTACTTC
CDR3aa: CSARDGARGGVRAYEQYF

v_gene: TRBV29-1
d_gene: TRBD1
abundance: few
j_gene: TRBJ2-7
CDR3nt: TGCAGCGTTGTGGGGATGGACAGGGACTACGAGCAGTACTTC
CDR3aa: CSVVGMDRDYEQYF

v_gene: TRBV5-1
d_gene: .
abundance: .
j_gene: TRBJ2-3
CDR3nt: TGCGCCAGCAGAACCGGGGCTTCAAACACAGATACGCAGTATTTT
CDR3aa: CASRTGASNTDTQYF

v_gene: TRBV20-1
d_gene: .
abundance: few
j_gene: TRBJ2-1
CDR3nt: TGCAGTGCCATTAGACCTGGCGGAGACAATGAGCAGTTCTTC
CDR3aa: CSAIRPGGDNEQFF

v_gene: TRBV20-1
d_gene: TRBD2
abundance: .
j_gene: TRBJ2-3
CDR3nt: TGCAGTGCTGCGCTAGCGGGGGGCGCAGATACGCAGTATTTT
CDR3aa: CSAALAGGADTQYF

v_gene: TRBV12-3/TRBV12-4
d_gene: .
abundance: few
j_gene: TRBJ1-5
CDR3nt: TGTGCCAGCAGCGCGACCCCCTTTCGCAATCAGCCCCAGCATTTT
CDR3aa: CASSATPFRNQPQHF

v_gene: TRBV6-1
d_gene: TRBD1
abundance: .
j_gene: TRBJ1-1
CDR3nt: TGTGCCAGCAGCAAGTATCCACAGGGGATGAACACTGAAGCTTTCTTT
CDR3aa: CASSKYPQGMNTEAFF

v_gene: TRBV11-2
d_gene: .
abundance: few
j_gene: TRBJ2-3
CDR3nt: TGTGCCAGCAGCTTAGACCCCAGCGGGTATAGCACAGATACGCAGTATTTT
CDR3aa: CASSLDPSGYSTDTQYF

v_gene: TRBV20-1
d_gene: .
abundance: few
j_gene: TRBJ2-3
CDR3nt: TGCAGTGCTGTAGTCGGGACGGGCAACACAGATACGCAGTATTTT
CDR3aa: CSAVVGTGNTDTQYF

v_gene: TRBV7-2
d_gene: TRBD1
abundance: .
j_gene: TRBJ1-3
CDR3nt: TGTGCCAGCAGTACAGGGGTCTCTGGAAACACCATATATTTT
CDR3aa: CASSTGVSGNTIYF

v_gene: TRBV9
d_gene: TRBD1
abundance: .
j_gene: TRBJ1-1
CDR3nt: TGTGCCAGCAGCGTTGGACAGGGGATGACTGAAGCTTTCTTT
CDR3aa: CASSVGQGMTEAFF

v_gene: TRBV12-3/TRBV12-4
d_gene: TRBD2
abundance: few
j_gene: TRBJ2-7
CDR3nt: TGTGCCAGCAGTTTCAGACTAGCGGGAGATTTCGAGCAGTACTTC
CDR3aa: CASSFRLAGDFEQYF

v_gene: TRBV15
d_gene: TRBD1
abundance: once
j_gene: TRBJ2-7
CDR3nt: TGTGCCACCAGCAACCGGGACAGTACCTACGAGCAGTACTTC
CDR3aa: CATSNRDSTYEQYF

v_gene: TRBV15
d_gene: .
abundance: few
j_gene: TRBJ1-2
CDR3nt: TGTGCCACCAGCAGAGTTATTCGTCAGGGATTGAAAGGCTACACCTTC
CDR3aa: CATSRVIRQGLKGYTF

v_gene: TRBV4-1
d_gene: .
abundance: .
j_gene: TRBJ1-2
CDR3nt: TGCGCCAGCAGCCTCGTCTGGGGGAGAGCTAACTATGGCTACACCTTC
CDR3aa: CASSLVWGRANYGYTF

v_gene: TRBV5-6
d_gene: .
abundance: .
j_gene: TRBJ1-1
CDR3nt: TGTGCCAGCAGCTTTTGGGAGACCGCTGAAGCTTTCTTT
CDR3aa: CASSFWETAEAFF

v_gene: TRBV7-9
d_gene: .
abundance: .
j_gene: TRBJ2-7
CDR3nt: TGTGCCAGCAGCTTAGCTGACCTGGGGTCTCCTAGCGAGCAGTACTTC
CDR3aa: CASSLADLGSPSEQYF

v_gene: TRBV20-1
d_gene: .
abundance: many
j_gene: TRBJ2-7
CDR3nt: TGCAGTGCAAAAGACGTCGAGCAGTACTTC
CDR3aa: CSAKDVEQYF

v_gene: TRBV27
d_gene: TRBD2
abundance: .
j_gene: TRBJ2-7
CDR3nt: TGTGCCAGCAGTAGGGGATTAAGCGGGAGCAGCGAGCAGTACTTC
CDR3aa: CASSRGLSGSSEQYF

v_gene: TRBV20-1
d_gene: .
abundance: .
j_gene: TRBJ2-7
CDR3nt: TGCAGTGCCGGGCCCCTGTCCTACGAGCAGTACTTC
CDR3aa: CSAGPLSYEQYF

v_gene: TRBV7-8
d_gene: .
abundance: .
j_gene: TRBJ1-5
CDR3nt: TGTGCCAGCAGCCCCGGGGAAGGGTGGCGGCCCCAGCATTTT
CDR3aa: CASSPGEGWRPQHF

v_gene: TRBV29-1
d_gene: .
abundance: few
j_gene: TRBJ2-2
CDR3nt: TGCAGCGTTGCCGGGACGAACACCGGGGAGCTGTTTTTT
CDR3aa: CSVAGTNTGELFF

v_gene: TRBV6-1
d_gene: TRBD1
abundance: .
j_gene: TRBJ2-7
CDR3nt: TGTGCCAGCAGGGTCCGGGGACAGGGTAACGACGAGCAGTACTTC
CDR3aa: CASRVRGQGNDEQYF

v_gene: TRBV2
d_gene: .
abundance: .
j_gene: TRBJ2-7
CDR3nt: TGTGCCAGCAGTGAAACTCGGACGCGGCAGTACTTC
CDR3aa: CASSETRTRQYF

v_gene: TRBV9
d_gene: .
abundance: .
j_gene: TRBJ2-3
CDR3nt: TGTGCCAGCAGCGTAGCTCCGGGACCCCTATACACAGATACGCAGTATTTT
CDR3aa: CASSVAPGPLYTDTQYF

v_gene: TRBV10-2
d_gene: .
abundance: .
j_gene: TRBJ2-5
CDR3nt: TGCGCCGGCAGTGATCGGGGGCAAGAGGCCCAGTACTTC
CDR3aa: CAGSDRGQEAQYF

v_gene: TRBV5-1
d_gene: .
abundance: few
j_gene: TRBJ1-2
CDR3nt: TGCGCCAGCAGACCCGGGGTGAGCGGCCGTGGCTACACCTTC
CDR3aa: CASRPGVSGRGYTF

v_gene: TRBV20-1
d_gene: .
abundance: .
j_gene: TRBJ2-5
CDR3nt: TGCAGTGCTGGAACGACCCTAATGGGGGAGACCCAGTACTTC
CDR3aa: CSAGTTLMGETQYF

v_gene: TRBV7-8
d_gene: .
abundance: few
j_gene: TRBJ1-2
CDR3nt: TGTGCCAGCCAGAGCCGGACGGGGCAAGGCTACACCTTC
CDR3aa: CASQSRTGQGYTF

v_gene: TRBV20-1
d_gene: .
abundance: .
j_gene: TRBJ1-2
CDR3nt: TGCAGTGCTAGAGTAGTGGGCTACACCTTC
CDR3aa: CSARVVGYTF

v_gene: TRBV14
d_gene: TRBD2
abundance: .
j_gene: TRBJ2-3
CDR3nt: TGTGCCAGCAGCCAAGAGGCCCTCGGGGTAGCGGGAACGACAGATACGCAGTATTTT
CDR3aa: CASSQEALGVAGTTDTQYF